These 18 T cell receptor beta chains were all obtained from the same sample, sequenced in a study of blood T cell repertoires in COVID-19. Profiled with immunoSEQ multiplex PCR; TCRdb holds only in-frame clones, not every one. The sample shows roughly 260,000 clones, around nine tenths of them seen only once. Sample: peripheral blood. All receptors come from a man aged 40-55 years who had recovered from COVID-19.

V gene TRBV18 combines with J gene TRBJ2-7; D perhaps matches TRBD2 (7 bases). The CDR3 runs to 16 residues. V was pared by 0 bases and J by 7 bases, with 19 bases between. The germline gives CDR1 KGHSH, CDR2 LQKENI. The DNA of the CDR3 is TGTGCCAGCTCACCACCGAGGGGGGGAGGAATGGGTGAGCAGTACTTC. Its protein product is CASSPPRGGGMGEQYF.

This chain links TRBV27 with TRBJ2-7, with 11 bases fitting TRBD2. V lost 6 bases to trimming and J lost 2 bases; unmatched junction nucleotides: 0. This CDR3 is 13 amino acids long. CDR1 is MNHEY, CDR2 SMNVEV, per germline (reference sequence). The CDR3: CASRTSGTYEQYF. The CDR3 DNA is TGTGCCAGCAGGACTAGCGGGACCTACGAGCAGTACTTC.

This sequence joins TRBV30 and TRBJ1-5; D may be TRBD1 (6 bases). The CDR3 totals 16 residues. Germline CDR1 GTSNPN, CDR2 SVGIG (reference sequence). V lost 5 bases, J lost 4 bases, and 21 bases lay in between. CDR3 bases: TGTGCCTGGTCAAAACGGGGGGGGCGGCGGAATCAGCCCCAGCATTTT. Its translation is CAWSKRGGRRNQPQHF.

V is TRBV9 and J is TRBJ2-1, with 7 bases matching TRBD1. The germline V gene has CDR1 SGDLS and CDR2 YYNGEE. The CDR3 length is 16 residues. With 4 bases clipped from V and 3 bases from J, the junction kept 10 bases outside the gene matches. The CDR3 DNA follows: TGTGCCAGCAGCCTCAGACCAGGGGGAGACTACAATGAGCAGTTCTTC. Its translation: CASSLRPGGDYNEQFF.

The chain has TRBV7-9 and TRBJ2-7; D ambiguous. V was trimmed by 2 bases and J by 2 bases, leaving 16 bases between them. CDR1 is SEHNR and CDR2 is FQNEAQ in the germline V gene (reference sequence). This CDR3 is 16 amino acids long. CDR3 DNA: TGTGCCAGCAGCTTAACCAATGGTCTTTACACCTACGAGCAGTACTTC. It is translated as CASSLTNGLYTYEQYF.

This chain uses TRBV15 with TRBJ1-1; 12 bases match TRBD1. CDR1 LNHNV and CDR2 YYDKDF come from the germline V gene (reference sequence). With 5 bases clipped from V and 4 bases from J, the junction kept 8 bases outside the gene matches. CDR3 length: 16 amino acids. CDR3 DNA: TGTGCCACCAGCGCCGGGACAGGGGGCTTCCGCACTGAAGCTTTCTTT. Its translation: CATSAGTGGFRTEAFF.

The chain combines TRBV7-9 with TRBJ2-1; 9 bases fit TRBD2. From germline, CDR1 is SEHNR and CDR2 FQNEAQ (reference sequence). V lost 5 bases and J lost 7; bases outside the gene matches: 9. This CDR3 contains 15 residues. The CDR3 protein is CASSEIPSGMNEQFF. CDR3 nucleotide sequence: TGTGCCAGCAGCGAGATACCTAGCGGGATGAATGAGCAGTTCTTC.

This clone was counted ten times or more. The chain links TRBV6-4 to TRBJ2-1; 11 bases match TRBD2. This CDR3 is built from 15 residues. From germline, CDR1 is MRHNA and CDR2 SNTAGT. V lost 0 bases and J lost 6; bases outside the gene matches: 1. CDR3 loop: CASSDSSGGANEQFF. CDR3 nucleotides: TGTGCCAGCAGTGACTCTAGCGGGGGGGCCAATGAGCAGTTCTTC.

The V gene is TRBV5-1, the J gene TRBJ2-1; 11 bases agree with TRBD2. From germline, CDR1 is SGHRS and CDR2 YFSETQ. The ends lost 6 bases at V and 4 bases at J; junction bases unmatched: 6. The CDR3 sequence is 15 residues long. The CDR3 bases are TGCGCCAGCAAGCTCGGGACTAGCGGTTACAATGAGCAGTTCTTC. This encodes CASKLGTSGYNEQFF.

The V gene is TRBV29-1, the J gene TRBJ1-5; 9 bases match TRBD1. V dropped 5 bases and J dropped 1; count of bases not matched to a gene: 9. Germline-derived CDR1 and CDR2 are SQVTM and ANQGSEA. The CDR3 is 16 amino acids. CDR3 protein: CSVSGQGDGSNQPQHF. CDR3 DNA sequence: TGCAGCGTTTCGGGACAGGGTGACGGAAGCAATCAGCCCCAGCATTTT.

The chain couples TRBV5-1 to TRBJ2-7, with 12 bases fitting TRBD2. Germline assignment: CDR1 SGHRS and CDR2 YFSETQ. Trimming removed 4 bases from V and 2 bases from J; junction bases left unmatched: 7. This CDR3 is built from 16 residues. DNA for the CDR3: TGCGCCAGCAGCCATGGACTAGCGGGGCACACCTACGAGCAGTACTTC. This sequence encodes CASSHGLAGHTYEQYF.

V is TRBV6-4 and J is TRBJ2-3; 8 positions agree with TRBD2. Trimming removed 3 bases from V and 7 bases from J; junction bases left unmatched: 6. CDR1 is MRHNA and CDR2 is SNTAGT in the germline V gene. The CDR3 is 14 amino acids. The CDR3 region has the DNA TGTGCCAGCAGTGAATCGGGGGGGCAGAATACGCAGTATTTT. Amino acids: CASSESGGQNTQYF.

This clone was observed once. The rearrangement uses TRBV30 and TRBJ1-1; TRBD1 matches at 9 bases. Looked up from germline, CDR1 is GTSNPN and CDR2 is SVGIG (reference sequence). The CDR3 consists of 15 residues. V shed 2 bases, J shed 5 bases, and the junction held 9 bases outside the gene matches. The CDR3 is CAWSFPGQGRTEAFF. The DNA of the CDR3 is TGTGCCTGGAGTTTTCCGGGACAGGGTCGAACTGAAGCTTTCTTT. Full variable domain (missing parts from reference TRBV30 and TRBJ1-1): SQTIHQWPATLVQPVGSPLSLECTVEGTSNPNLYWYRQAAGRGLQLLFYSVGIGQISSEVPQNLSASRPQDRQFILSSKKLLLSDSGFYLCAWSFPGQGRTEAFFGQGTRLTVV.

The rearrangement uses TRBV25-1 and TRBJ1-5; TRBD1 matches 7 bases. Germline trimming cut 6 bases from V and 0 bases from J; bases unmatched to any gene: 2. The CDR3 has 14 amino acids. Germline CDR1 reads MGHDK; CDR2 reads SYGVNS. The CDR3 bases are TGTGCCAGCAGCCCAGGGGGTAGCAATCAGCCCCAGCATTTT. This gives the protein CASSPGGSNQPQHF. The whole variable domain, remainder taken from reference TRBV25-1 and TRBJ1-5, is EADIYQTPRYLVIGTGKKITLECSQTMGHDKMYWYQQDPGMELHLIHYSYGVNSTEKGDLSSESTVSRIRTEHFPLTLESARPSHTSQYLCASSPGGSNQPQHFGDGTRLSIL.

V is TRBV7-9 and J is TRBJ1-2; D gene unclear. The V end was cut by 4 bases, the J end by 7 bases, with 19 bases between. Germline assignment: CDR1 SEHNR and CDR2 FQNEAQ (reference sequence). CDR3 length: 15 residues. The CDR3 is CASSSTDAAGSGYTF. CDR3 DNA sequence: TGTGCCAGCAGCTCAACCGACGCTGCGGGGTCTGGCTACACCTTC. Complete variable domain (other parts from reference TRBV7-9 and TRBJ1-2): DTGVSQNPRHKITKRGQNVTFRCDPISEHNRLYWYRQTLGQGPEFLTYFQNEAQLEKSRLLSDRFSAERPKGSFSTLEIQRTEQGDSAMYLCASSSTDAAGSGYTFGSGTRLTVV.

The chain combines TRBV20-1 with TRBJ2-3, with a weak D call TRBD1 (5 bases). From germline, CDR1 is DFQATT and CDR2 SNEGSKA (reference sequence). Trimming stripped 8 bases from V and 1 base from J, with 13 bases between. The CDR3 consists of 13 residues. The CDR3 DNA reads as TGCAGTACTGGTGGGGCACGCACAGATACGCAGTATTTT. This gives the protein CSTGGARTDTQYF.

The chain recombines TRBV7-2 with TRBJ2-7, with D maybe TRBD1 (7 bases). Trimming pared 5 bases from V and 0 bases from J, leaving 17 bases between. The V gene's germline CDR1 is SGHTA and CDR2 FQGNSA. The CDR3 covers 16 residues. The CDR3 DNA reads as TGTGCCAGCAGCCCTAGGACAGGACTAAGCTCCTACGAGCAGTACTTC. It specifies CASSPRTGLSSYEQYF.

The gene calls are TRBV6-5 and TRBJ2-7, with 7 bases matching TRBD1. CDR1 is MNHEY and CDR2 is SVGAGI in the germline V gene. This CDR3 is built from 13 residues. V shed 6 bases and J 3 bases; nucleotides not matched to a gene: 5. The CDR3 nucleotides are TGTGCCAGCAGACCCCGACAGGGCTACGAGCAGTACTTC. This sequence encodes CASRPRQGYEQYF.